The present T cell receptor (beta chain) was sequenced within a study of read filtering for tumor transcriptome and immune sequencing. In the study overall: RNA-seq yielded only roughly 80 to 1,400 TCR reads, IR-seq about 3.5 to 11 million. Whole-study findings and limits: In IR-seq, single-read clonotypes were around four fifths of clonotypes but around 3.4% of reads. The CD138-negative fraction was mixed bone marrow immune cells, not pure T cells.

A remark on this clonotype: The target antigen is unknown. A junction end diverges from the germline sequence, so it may reflect a read error.

From about 0.4 ug of RNA, a library with molecular barcoded alpha/delta and beta/gamma adaptors was made. Each CDR3 protein is one row after TCRdb ran MiXCR on the reads. The sample shows some 46,000 distinct CDR3 sequences, over 9.5% of them seen only once. The clonotype was recovered from a donor aged 40 or over with multiple myeloma. Material for sequencing was a population of CD138-negative cells sorted from bone marrow.

The CDR3 spells CASGVIQGANEKLFF. In DNA form, the CDR3 reads TGCGCCAGCGGGGTCATACAGGGGGCTAATGAAAAACTGTTTTTC. The chain couples TRBV4-1 to TRBJ1-4; 9 bases are shared with TRBD1. Germline CDR1 reads MGHRA; CDR2 reads YSYEKL. The CDR3 is 15 amino acids.